The sequence of this TCR beta chain was determined in a study of human T cells and chemical hapten exposure. The overall study: On the upper back, patch tests were applied with 0.01% DPC and read at 6 days.

Study results and caveats: Against controls, expanded TCRs gave rise to significantly more large CDR3 similarity clusters. The number of TCRs above 1 in 1000 frequency did not change after DPC sensitization.

The sample's time point: patch test 2, 6 weeks after DPC sensitization. Regarding treatment: therapeutic diphenylcyclopropenone sensitization with weekly scalp DPC. Participating donors were patients with alopecia, aged 18 to 70 years, considered appropriate candidates for DPC. MiXCR was run by TCRdb on the RACE reads, yielding one entry per CDR3 protein. This table has a few hundred thousand distinct CDR3 sequences, about 6% appearing once. There are many counts of this clonotype. Its cognate antigen is unknown. Trimming took off 10 bases at V and 7 bases at J, with 10 bases between the two ends. Per germline, CDR1 SEHNR and CDR2 FQNEAQ (reference sequence). The CDR3 length is 11 residues.

Sample: whole blood, taken in connection with sensitization to the hapten diphenylcyclopropenone (DPC). This sequence was found in a woman aged 18-35 years with alopecia areata. Some clones in this sample may be carry-over from other donors' samples. J is TRBJ2-2 and V is TRBV7-9, with D possibly called TRBD1 or TRBD2 (5 bases each). CDR3 in DNA: TGTGCCAACGAGGGGCACGGGGAGCTGTTTTTT. This translates into CANEGHGELFF.